What follows are 25 T cell receptor beta chains derived from one specimen sequenced in a study of cytomegalovirus exposure and HLA in healthy donors. PCR employed 60 Vbeta and 13 Jbeta primers. Sequenced by immunoSEQ multiplex PCR; TCRdb stores in-frame clones only, minus some. The sample comprises 150,000 to 200,000 clones, over 75% of which are singletons, and more than 1.5% rests with the top ten. Sequencing input: PBMCs. All receptors come from a man aged 18-30 years in good health and CMV-seronegative.

The chain has TRBV2 and TRBJ2-7, with TRBD1 as a possible D gene (6 bases). In germline, CDR1 is SNHLY, CDR2 FYNNEI. The V end was cut by 7 bases, the J end by 2 bases, with 15 bases between. The CDR3 consists of 14 residues. The CDR3 is CASIAGALPYEQYF. The CDR3 DNA sequence: TGTGCCAGCATTGCAGGGGCGCTACCCTACGAGCAGTACTTC. Looking up the rest from reference TRBV2 and TRBJ2-7 gives the full variable domain: EPEVTQTPSHQVTQMGQEVILRCVPISNHLYFYWYRQILGQKVEFLVSFYNNEISEKSEIFDDQFSVERPDGSNFTLKIRSTKLEDSAMYFCASIAGALPYEQYFGPGTRLTVT.

This clone was found once. The chain joins TRBV19 to TRBJ2-7, with 9 nucleotides matching TRBD2. Germline trimming cut 5 bases from V and 4 bases from J; bases unmatched to any gene: 15. The CDR3 covers 17 residues. Germline CDR1 and CDR2: LNHDA and SQIVND (reference sequence). The CDR3 loop is CASSGGVAGATTYEQYF. CDR3 sequence (DNA): TGTGCCAGTAGTGGTGGAGTAGCGGGAGCCACCACGTACGAGCAGTACTTC.

The J gene is TRBJ1-1, the V gene TRBV5-5; tentative D call: TRBD1 (5 bases). V dropped 5 bases and J dropped 8 bases, with 13 bases sitting between them. CDR1 and CDR2 (germline): SGHKS, YYEKEE (reference sequence). The CDR3 totals 12 residues. The CDR3 coding sequence is TGTGCCAGCAGACACGACAGATTCGAAGCTTTCTTT. It yields the protein CASRHDRFEAFF.

The chain combines TRBV2 with TRBJ2-5, with TRBD2 matching over 9 bases. Trimming cost V 5 bases and J 4 bases; bases outside gene matches: 11. This CDR3 is built from 16 residues. The germline CDR1 and CDR2 sequences are SNHLY and FYNNEI. CDR3: CASSSTAGGRAETQYF. In nucleotides, the CDR3 is TGTGCCAGCAGTTCTACCGCGGGGGGGCGGGCAGAGACCCAGTACTTC.

The rearrangement joins TRBV4-2 to TRBJ2-1; D ambiguous. Trimming took 0 bases from V and 10 from J, leaving 13 bases between them. Per germline, CDR1 LGHNA and CDR2 YNFKEQ. The CDR3 is 14 amino acids. This chain's CDR3 is CASSQDPMVREQFF. DNA of the CDR3: TGTGCCAGCAGCCAAGACCCGATGGTTCGGGAGCAGTTCTTC.

V gene TRBV7-9 combines with J gene TRBJ1-6; a weak D match, TRBD1 (5 bases). V was trimmed by 2 bases and J by 0 bases, leaving 17 bases between them. Per germline, CDR1 SEHNR and CDR2 FQNEAQ (reference sequence). CDR3 length equals 19 residues. The CDR3 nucleotides are TGTGCCAGCAGCTTAAACCAGGGAGGCGGAAGCTCCTATAATTCACCCCTCCACTTT. It codes for CASSLNQGGGSSYNSPLHF.

This clone occurred once. A junction end diverges from the germline sequence, so it may reflect a read error. The chain carries TRBV28 and TRBJ1-5; possible D gene TRBD1, 5 bases. Germline loops: CDR1 MDHEN, CDR2 SYDVKM. The CDR3 extends over 16 amino acids. The CDR3 bases are TGTGCCAGCAGTTTAGTTAATGGACAACTCAATCAGTCCCAGCATTTT. Protein sequence: CASSLVNGQLNQSQHF.

This rearrangement joins TRBV9 to TRBJ2-3; unclear D gene. V was clipped by 0 bases and J by 11 bases, with 16 bases between them. CDR3 length equals 14 residues. Looked up from germline, CDR1 is SGDLS and CDR2 is YYNGEE. The CDR3 region has the DNA TGTGCCAGCAGCGTAGCAGCCTACACTGAGGAGCAGTATTTT. Protein product: CASSVAAYTEEQYF.

This clone was found once. V usage is TRBV28 and J usage is TRBJ2-1, with 8 bases matching TRBD2. This CDR3 comprises 14 residues. Germline CDR1 and CDR2: MDHEN and SYDVKM. Trimming took 9 bases from V and 7 from J; bases not matched to a gene: 11. CDR3 in DNA: TGTGCCAGGATTAGCGGGAAGGGTGTGAATGAGCAGTTCTTC. Translation: CARISGKGVNEQFF.

The gene calls are TRBV7-9 and TRBJ2-1, with a possible D match to TRBD2 (5 bases). The V end lost 5 bases, the J end lost 7 bases, and 9 bases lay between the germline ends. Looked up from germline, CDR1 is SEHNR and CDR2 is FQNEAQ (reference sequence). The CDR3 is made up of 12 amino acids. This CDR3 reads CASSLTGNEQFF. The CDR3 DNA follows: TGTGCCAGCAGCCTTACGGGGAATGAGCAGTTCTTC.

This chain joins TRBV7-2 and TRBJ1-2; D unresolved. V dropped 5 bases and J dropped 2 bases, with 12 bases sitting between them. Germline V lookup: CDR1 SGHTA, CDR2 FQGNSA. CDR3 size: 14 residues. CDR3 sequence (DNA): TGTGCCAGCAGCCCCGCGCAGGCGAACTATGGCTACACCTTC. Protein product: CASSPAQANYGYTF.

V usage is TRBV27 and J usage is TRBJ2-7, with 13 bases fitting TRBD2. With V trimmed by 8 bases and J by 3 bases, 4 bases remained unmatched. This CDR3 comprises 14 residues. CDR1 is MNHEY and CDR2 is SMNVEV in the germline V gene (reference sequence). The CDR3, as DNA: TGTGCCAGCTACGGGACTAGCGGGAACTACGAGCAGTACTTC. Translating gives CASYGTSGNYEQYF.

The chain employs TRBV5-1 and TRBJ1-5; D is unclear. The germline V and J ends were trimmed by 2 bases and 1 base, with 10 bases remaining between them. Germline lookup yields CDR1 SGHRS and CDR2 YFSETQ. This CDR3 comprises 15 residues. The CDR3 reads CASSFGGSSNQPQHF. Written as DNA, the CDR3 is TGCGCCAGCAGCTTTGGAGGGTCCAGCAATCAGCCCCAGCATTTT.

As for this clone: The sample contains more than one DNA sequence encoding this CDR3. The gene calls are TRBV6-5 and TRBJ1-3; no clear D. Between the trimmed V and J ends, which lost 2 bases and 0 bases, there was a span of 5 bases. CDR1 is MNHEY and CDR2 is SVGAGI in the germline V gene. This CDR3 has 14 residues. The CDR3 sequence is CASSYRGSGNTIYF. The CDR3 DNA follows: TGTGCCAGCAGTTACCGGGGCTCTGGAAACACCATATATTTT.

The rearrangement joins TRBV7-2 to TRBJ2-2, with 7 bases identical to TRBD1. The CDR3 contains 16 residues. The J segment lost 4 bases and the V segment lost 1 base, leaving 6 bases of the junction unmatched. CDR1 SGHTA and CDR2 FQGNSA come from the germline V gene. Here the CDR3 reads CASSLEGATGTGELFF. The CDR3 DNA is TGTGCCAGCAGCTTAGAGGGGGCAACTGGCACCGGGGAGCTGTTTTTT. Using reference TRBV7-2 and TRBJ2-2 for the parts outside the CDR3, the full variable domain is GAGVSQSPSNKVTEKGKDVELRCDPISGHTALYWYRQSLGQGLEFLIYFQGNSAPDKSGLPSDRFSAERTGGSVSTLTIQRTQQEDSAVYLCASSLEGATGTGELFFGEGSRLTVL.

The chain links TRBV4-1 to TRBJ2-7; D perhaps matches TRBD2 (5 bases). Deletions cut 2 bases from V and 0 bases from J, with 8 bases between. The CDR3 spans 14 residues. Germline loops: CDR1 MGHRA, CDR2 YSYEKL. CDR3 DNA: TGCGCCAGCAGCCAACTCCGGGACTCCTACGAGCAGTACTTC. Amino acid sequence: CASSQLRDSYEQYF.

The chain employs TRBV12-5 and TRBJ2-7, with a possible D match to TRBD1 (5 bases). Germline V gene lookup returns CDR1 LGHNT and CDR2 FRNRAP. V was shortened by 6 bases and J by 7 bases, with 13 bases between the two germline ends. CDR3 length equals 12 residues. In DNA form, the CDR3 reads TGTGCTAGTGGGATAGGGGTGTGGGAGCAGTACTTC. Amino acid sequence: CASGIGVWEQYF. The entire variable domain, with the rest obtained from reference TRBV12-5 and TRBJ2-7, is as follows: DARVTQTPRHKVTEMGQEVTMRCQPILGHNTVFWYRQTMMQGLELLAYFRNRAPLDDSGMPKDRFSAEMPDATLATLKIQPSEPRDSAVYFCASGIGVWEQYFGPGTRLTVT.

This clone was detected a few times. This chain connects TRBV6-6 to TRBJ1-4; D unresolved. V was clipped by 3 bases and J by 8 bases, with 13 bases between them. Germline CDR1 and CDR2: MNHNY and SVGAGI (reference sequence). The CDR3 length is 14 residues. The CDR3 bases are TGTGCCAGCAGTTATTTAGACAAAGCCGAAAAACTGTTTTTT. It translates to CASSYLDKAEKLFF.

This chain uses TRBV5-6 with TRBJ1-1, with 7 bases aligning to TRBD1. CDR1 and CDR2 from the germline V gene are SGHDT and YYEEEE. Losses at the gene ends were 0 bases for V and 7 bases for J; bases not matched to a gene: 6. This CDR3 has 14 residues. The CDR3 reads CASSLARGKDEAFF. As DNA, the CDR3 is TGTGCCAGCAGCTTGGCCAGGGGGAAGGATGAAGCTTTCTTT. Full variable domain (missing parts from reference TRBV5-6 and TRBJ1-1): DAGVTQSPTHLIKTRGQQVTLRCSPKSGHDTVSWYQQALGQGPQFIFQYYEEEERQRGNFPDRFSGHQFPNYSSELNVNALLLGDSALYLCASSLARGKDEAFFGQGTRLTVV.

The chain joins TRBV18 to TRBJ1-1, with 7 positions matching TRBD1. The CDR3 loop spans 16 amino acids. Germline V lookup: CDR1 KGHSH, CDR2 LQKENI. The J segment lost 3 bases and the V segment lost 0 bases, leaving 7 bases of the junction unmatched. Written as DNA, the CDR3 is TGTGCCAGCTCACCACCAAATGCAGGGGGAGACACTGAAGCTTTCTTT. It encodes CASSPPNAGGDTEAFF.

The J gene is TRBJ1-2, the V gene TRBV6-5, with D possibly matching TRBD1 (5 bases). V was pared by 0 bases and J by 4 bases, with 12 bases between. The CDR3 is 15 amino acids. Germline V gene lookup returns CDR1 MNHEY and CDR2 SVGAGI. The CDR3 bases are TGTGCCAGCAGTTACTCGTCGGAGGGACTCTATGGCTACACCTTC. Its translation is CASSYSSEGLYGYTF.

This rearrangement joins TRBV7-2 to TRBJ2-2, with D maybe TRBD1 (5 bases). Trimming took 2 bases from V and 1 from J, leaving 11 bases between them. Germline V CDR1 and CDR2: SGHTA, FQGNSA. The CDR3 sequence is 16 residues long. For the CDR3, the DNA is TGTGCCAGCAGCTTATTCCCAGGGTGGAACACCGGGGAGCTGTTTTTT. Protein product: CASSLFPGWNTGELFF.

A few counts support this clone. The rearrangement links TRBV28 to TRBJ1-2; D unclear. Per germline, CDR1 MDHEN and CDR2 SYDVKM. The CDR3 is 14 residues long. Between the trimmed V and J ends, which lost 3 bases and 2 bases, there was a span of 10 bases. CDR3 in amino acids: CASSLAAANYGYTF. CDR3 coding DNA: TGTGCCAGCAGTTTGGCGGCAGCAAACTATGGCTACACCTTC.

V usage is TRBV7-2 and J usage is TRBJ2-3; 8 bases are a match to TRBD1. Germline V gene data show CDR1 as SGHTA and CDR2 as FQGNSA. V trimming: 0 bases; J trimming: 5 bases; junction bases outside the gene matches: 7. The CDR3 is 16 residues long. The CDR3 is CASSLARQGARDTQYF. In DNA form, the CDR3 reads TGTGCCAGCAGCTTAGCGAGGCAGGGGGCGAGAGATACGCAGTATTTT.

The chain carries TRBV2 and TRBJ1-2; D is undetermined. This CDR3 comprises 14 residues. CDR1 is SNHLY and CDR2 is FYNNEI in the germline V gene. V was clipped by 4 bases and J by 6 bases, with 15 bases between them. Here the CDR3 reads CASSVVPKGDGYTF. The CDR3 DNA reads as TGTGCCAGCAGTGTCGTTCCAAAAGGAGATGGCTACACCTTC. Full variable domain (outside the CDR3, taken from reference TRBV2 and TRBJ1-2): EPEVTQTPSHQVTQMGQEVILRCVPISNHLYFYWYRQILGQKVEFLVSFYNNEISEKSEIFDDQFSVERPDGSNFTLKIRSTKLEDSAMYFCASSVVPKGDGYTFGSGTRLTVV.